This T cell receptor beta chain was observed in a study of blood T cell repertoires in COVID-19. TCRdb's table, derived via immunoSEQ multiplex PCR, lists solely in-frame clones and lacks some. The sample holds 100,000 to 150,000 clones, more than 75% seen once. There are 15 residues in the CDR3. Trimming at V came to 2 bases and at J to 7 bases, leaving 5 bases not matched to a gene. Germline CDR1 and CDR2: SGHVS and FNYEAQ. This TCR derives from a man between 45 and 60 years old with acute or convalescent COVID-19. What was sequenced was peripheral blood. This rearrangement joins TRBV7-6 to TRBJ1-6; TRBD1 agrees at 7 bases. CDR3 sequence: CASSLLQGGNSPLHF. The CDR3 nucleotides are TGTGCCAGCAGCTTACTCCAGGGGGGCAATTCACCCCTCCACTTT.